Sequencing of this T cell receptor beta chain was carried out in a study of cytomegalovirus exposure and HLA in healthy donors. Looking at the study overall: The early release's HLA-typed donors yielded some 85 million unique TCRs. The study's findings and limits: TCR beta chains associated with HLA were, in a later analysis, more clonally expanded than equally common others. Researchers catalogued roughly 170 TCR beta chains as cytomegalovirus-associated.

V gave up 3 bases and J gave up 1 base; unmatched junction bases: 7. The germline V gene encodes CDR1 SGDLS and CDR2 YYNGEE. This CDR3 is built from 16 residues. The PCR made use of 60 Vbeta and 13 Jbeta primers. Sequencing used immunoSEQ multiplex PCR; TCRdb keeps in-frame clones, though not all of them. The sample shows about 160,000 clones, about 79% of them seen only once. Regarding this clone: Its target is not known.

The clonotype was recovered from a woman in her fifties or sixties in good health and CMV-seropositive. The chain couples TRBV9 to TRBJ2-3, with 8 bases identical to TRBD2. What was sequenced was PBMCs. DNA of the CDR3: TGTGCCAGCAGCGCTACTAGCGGATTCGGCACAGATACGCAGTATTTT. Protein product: CASSATSGFGTDTQYF.